This passage covers 3 T cell receptor beta chains from one sample sequenced in a study of vaccination and CD4 T cells after COVID-19. Their target antigens are unknown. Sample time point: late sampling 161 to 241 days after vaccination in a few convalescent patients. Stated treatment: approximately 11-day PBMC culture with coronavirus spike peptide pools or control peptides (ViraFEST assay). Sequence data for DNA of cultured CD4+ T cells were generated by the Oncomine TCR Beta short-read assay. Each CDR3 protein gets one entry after TCRdb re-called the PCR reads with MiXCR. The data show about 22,000 distinct CDR3 sequences, about 35% seen once. This sample comprised CD4+ T cells from blood, cultured in vitro, obtained about 7 months after SARS-CoV-2 vaccination. The receptors shown here come from a human donor who had recovered from COVID-19.

The chain is built from TRBV7-9 and TRBJ2-3; 7 bases line up with TRBD2. V gave up 8 bases and J gave up 0 bases; unmatched junction bases: 5. This CDR3 is built from 14 residues. Germline V gene data show CDR1 as SEHNR and CDR2 as FQNEAQ (reference sequence). DNA of the CDR3: TGTGCCAGCCGGCAGCGGGGTAGCACAGATACGCAGTATTTT. This translates into CASRQRGSTDTQYF.

This clonotype appeared a few times. J is TRBJ1-1 and V is TRBV20-1, with D uncertain. The CDR3 loop spans 13 amino acids. Germline-derived CDR1 and CDR2 are DFQATT and SNEGSKA (reference sequence). V was clipped by 0 bases and J by 1 base, with 6 bases between them. Written as DNA, the CDR3 is TGCAGTGCTAGAGACAGAACGAACACTGAAGCTTTCTTT. It encodes CSARDRTNTEAFF.

This clonotype was found a few times. J is TRBJ2-7 and V is TRBV20-1; 9 bases line up with TRBD2. Per the germline V gene, CDR1 is DFQATT and CDR2 is SNEGSKA (reference sequence). The trim removed 6 bases at V and 6 bases at J, leaving 15 bases unmatched. The CDR3 has 15 residues. The CDR3: CSAALSGRIVGEQYF. The CDR3 coding sequence is TGCAGTGCCGCACTGAGCGGGAGGATAGTTGGCGAGCAGTACTTC.